Listed here are 12 T cell receptor beta chains from one sample, sequenced in a study of neurological immune-mediated disorders. TCRdb re-derived calls from the 5' RACE reads in MiXCR, one entry per CDR3 protein. Of approximately 40,000 distinct CDR3 sequences in the sample, under 13% were seen once. The sample consisted of PBMCs. The receptors here all came from a woman under 40 with HTLV-1-associated myelopathy (HAM/TSP).

Remarks on this clonotype: The limits of the CDR3 on the DNA are not certain, so only TCRdb's listed CDR3 is given. This chain joins TRBV5-8 and TRBJ2-7. From its first to its last residue, the CDR3 has 22 amino acids. Looked up from germline, CDR1 is SGHTS and CDR2 is YDEGEE. CDR3 protein: CASSFYICSAADVSLSGYEQYF.

This clonotype appeared many times. The V call is TRBV20-1, the J call TRBJ2-7; D uncertain. Germline CDR1 and CDR2: DFQATT and SNEGSKA (reference sequence). V shed 1 base and J shed 4 bases, with 5 bases lying between them. CDR3 size: 11 residues. The CDR3 spells CSARAGYEQYF. Written as DNA, the CDR3 is TGCAGTGCTAGAGCCGGTTACGAGCAGTACTTC.

This clonotype was seen at least ten times. The chain recombines TRBV20-1 with TRBJ2-7; D possibly corresponds to TRBD1 (6 bases). CDR1 DFQATT and CDR2 SNEGSKA come from the germline V gene (reference sequence). The length of the CDR3 is 12 residues. Trimming removed 2 bases at V and 6 bases at J, with 11 bases between. The CDR3 DNA sequence: TGCAGTGCTAGATACAGGGAAAGCGAGCAGTACTTC. Its protein is CSARYRESEQYF.

This sequence joins TRBV20-1 and TRBJ1-5, with TRBD1 identical over 9 bases. V was pared by 7 bases and J by 4 bases, with 8 bases of the junction left unmatched. The V gene's germline CDR1 is DFQATT and CDR2 SNEGSKA (reference sequence). The CDR3 is 14 residues long. The DNA for the CDR3 is TGCAGTGTTACAGGGGGCAGGCTAAATCAGCCCCAGCATTTT. It encodes CSVTGGRLNQPQHF.

This clonotype has a count of ten or more. The chain has TRBV20-1 and TRBJ2-3; the match to TRBD1 covers 9 bases. CDR1 DFQATT and CDR2 SNEGSKA come from the germline V gene (reference sequence). J lost 8 bases, V lost 3 bases, and 9 bases had no gene match. This CDR3 has 14 residues. CDR3 loop: CSASSGQGPGTQYF. As DNA, the CDR3 is TGCAGTGCTAGTTCGGGACAGGGTCCAGGTACGCAGTATTTT.

This clonotype occurred many times. The chain joins TRBV7-9 to TRBJ2-7; 7 bases line up with TRBD1. The CDR3 has 15 amino acids. V gave up 3 bases and J gave up 8 bases; unmatched junction bases: 13. Germline CDR1 and CDR2: SEHNR and FQNEAQ (reference sequence). CDR3 residues: CASSFHTGQPTKQYF. The CDR3 DNA follows: TGTGCCAGCAGCTTTCACACGGGACAGCCTACGAAGCAGTACTTC.

This clonotype has a count of ten or more. V usage is TRBV20-1 and J usage is TRBJ2-1, with 9 bases identical to TRBD1. The CDR3 runs to 18 residues. Per the germline V gene, CDR1 is DFQATT and CDR2 is SNEGSKA (reference sequence). Unmatched junction bases numbered 9, after V lost 0 bases and J lost 0 bases. The CDR3 sequence is CSARDLGGQGISYNEQFF. The CDR3 coding sequence is TGCAGTGCTAGAGACTTGGGGGGACAGGGTATCTCCTACAATGAGCAGTTCTTC.

This clonotype was seen at least ten times. The chain employs TRBV20-1 and TRBJ1-4; D call uncertain. The CDR3 covers 15 residues. V was trimmed by 3 bases and J by 0 bases, leaving 11 bases between them. Germline V gene data show CDR1 as DFQATT and CDR2 as SNEGSKA (reference sequence). DNA of the CDR3: TGCAGTGCTAGCCTTGTCCATGCAACTAATGAAAAACTGTTTTTT. This codes for CSASLVHATNEKLFF.

This clonotype came up many times. The rearrangement links TRBV5-1 to TRBJ2-3; no definite D call. The CDR3 length is 16 residues. Germline V lookup: CDR1 SGHRS, CDR2 YFSETQ. V was shortened by 4 bases and J by 4 bases, with 19 bases between the two germline ends. The CDR3 sequence is CASSLENILVADTQYF. CDR3 sequence (DNA): TGCGCCAGCAGCCTAGAGAACATTCTAGTTGCAGATACGCAGTATTTT.

In the case of this clonotype: It is unclear where the CDR3 begins or ends on the DNA, so no DNA is shown, and the CDR3 is as TCRdb lists it. The chain couples TRBV5-1 to TRBJ2-1; TRBD1, the table's D call, was not compared with the DNA. Germline V CDR1 and CDR2: SGHRS, YFSETQ. The CDR3 comprises 19 residues, both ends counted. CDR3 residues: CASSFYICSARDRGVGQFF.

The table lists this clonotype with a few counts. The chain links TRBV3-1 to TRBJ2-3; 8 bases map to TRBD2. The CDR3 is made up of 15 amino acids. CDR1 and CDR2 from the germline V gene are LGHDT and YNNKEL (reference sequence). V shed 2 bases and J 1 base; nucleotides not matched to a gene: 2. The CDR3 DNA is TGTGCCAGCAGCCAACGGGGGGGACGCACAGATACGCAGTATTTT. Its translation: CASSQRGGRTDTQYF.

This clonotype was counted at least ten times. The V and J genes are TRBV10-1 and TRBJ2-3; 7 nucleotides align to TRBD1. Germline CDR1 and CDR2: WNHNN and SYGVQD (reference sequence). The length of the CDR3 is 12 residues. V lost 7 bases, J lost 5 bases, and 3 bases stayed unmatched. CDR3 coding DNA: TGCGCCAGCATTCAGGGGGAAGATACGCAGTATTTT. This sequence encodes CASIQGEDTQYF.